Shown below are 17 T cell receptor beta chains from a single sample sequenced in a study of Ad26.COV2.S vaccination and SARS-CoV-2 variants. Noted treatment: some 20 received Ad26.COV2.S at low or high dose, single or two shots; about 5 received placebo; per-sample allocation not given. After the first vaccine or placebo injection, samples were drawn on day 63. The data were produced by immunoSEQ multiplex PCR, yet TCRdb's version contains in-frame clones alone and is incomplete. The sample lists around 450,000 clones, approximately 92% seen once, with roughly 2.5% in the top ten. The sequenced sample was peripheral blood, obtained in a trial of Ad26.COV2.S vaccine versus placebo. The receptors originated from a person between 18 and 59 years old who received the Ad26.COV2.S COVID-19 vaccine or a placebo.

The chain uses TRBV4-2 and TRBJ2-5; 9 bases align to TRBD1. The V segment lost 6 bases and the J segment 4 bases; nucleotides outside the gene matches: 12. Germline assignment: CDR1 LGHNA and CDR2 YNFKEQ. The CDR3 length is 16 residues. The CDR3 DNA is TGTGCCAGCAGACAACGCTCGACAGGGGGTGGAGAGACCCAGTACTTC. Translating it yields CASRQRSTGGGETQYF.

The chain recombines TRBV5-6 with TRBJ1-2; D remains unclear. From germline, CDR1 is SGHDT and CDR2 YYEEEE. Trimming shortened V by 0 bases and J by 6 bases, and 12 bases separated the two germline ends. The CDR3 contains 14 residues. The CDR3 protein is CASSLGGKIHGYTF. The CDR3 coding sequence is TGTGCCAGCAGCTTGGGAGGGAAGATCCATGGCTACACCTTC.

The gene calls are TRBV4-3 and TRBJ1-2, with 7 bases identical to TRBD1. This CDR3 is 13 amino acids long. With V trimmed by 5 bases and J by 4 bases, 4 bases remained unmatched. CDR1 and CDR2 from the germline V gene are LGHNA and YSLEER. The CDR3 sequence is CASSIDRAYGYTF. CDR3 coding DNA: TGCGCCAGCAGCATAGACAGGGCCTATGGCTACACCTTC.

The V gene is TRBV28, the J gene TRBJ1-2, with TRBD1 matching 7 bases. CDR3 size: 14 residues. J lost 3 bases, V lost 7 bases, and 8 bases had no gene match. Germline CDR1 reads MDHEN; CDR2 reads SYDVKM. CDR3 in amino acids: CASTPGTAYYGYTF. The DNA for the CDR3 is TGTGCCAGCACCCCAGGGACAGCATACTATGGCTACACCTTC.

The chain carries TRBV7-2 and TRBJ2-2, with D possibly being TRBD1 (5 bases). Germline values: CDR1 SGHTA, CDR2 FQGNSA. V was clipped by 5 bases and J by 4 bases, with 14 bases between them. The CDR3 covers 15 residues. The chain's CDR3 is CASSPSTTVTGELFF. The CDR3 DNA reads TGTGCCAGCAGCCCGTCCACGACAGTCACCGGGGAGCTGTTTTTT.

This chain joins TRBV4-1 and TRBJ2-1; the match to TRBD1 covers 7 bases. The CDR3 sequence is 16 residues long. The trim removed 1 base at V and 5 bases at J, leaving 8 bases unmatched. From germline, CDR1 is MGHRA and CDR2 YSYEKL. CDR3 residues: CASSQAVGQPNNEQFF. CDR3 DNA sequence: TGCGCCAGCAGCCAAGCCGTGGGACAGCCTAACAATGAGCAGTTCTTC.

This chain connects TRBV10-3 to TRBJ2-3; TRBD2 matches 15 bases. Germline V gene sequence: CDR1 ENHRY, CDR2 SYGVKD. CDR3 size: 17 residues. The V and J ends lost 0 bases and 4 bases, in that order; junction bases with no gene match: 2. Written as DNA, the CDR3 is TGTGCCATCAGTGAGTCCGGACTAGCGGGAGGGTCAGATACGCAGTATTTT. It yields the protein CAISESGLAGGSDTQYF.

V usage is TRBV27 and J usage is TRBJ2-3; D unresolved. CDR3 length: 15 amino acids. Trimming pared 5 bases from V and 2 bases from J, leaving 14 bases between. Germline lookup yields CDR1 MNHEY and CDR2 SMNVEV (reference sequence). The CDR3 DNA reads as TGTGCCAGCAGTCCCCCATCCGAGTTCACAGATACGCAGTATTTT. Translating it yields CASSPPSEFTDTQYF.

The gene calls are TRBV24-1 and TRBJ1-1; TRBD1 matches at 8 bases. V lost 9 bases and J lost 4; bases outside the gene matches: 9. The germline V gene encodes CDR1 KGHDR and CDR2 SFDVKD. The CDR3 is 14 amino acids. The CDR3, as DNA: TGTGCCACCGTTGTGACAGGGGAAATCACTGAAGCTTTCTTT. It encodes CATVVTGEITEAFF.

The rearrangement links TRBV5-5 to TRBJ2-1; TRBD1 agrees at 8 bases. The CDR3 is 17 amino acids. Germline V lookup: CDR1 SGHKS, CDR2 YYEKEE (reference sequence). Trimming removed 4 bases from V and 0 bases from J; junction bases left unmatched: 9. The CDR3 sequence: CASSPPQGAGSYNEQFF. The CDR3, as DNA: TGTGCCAGCAGCCCTCCGCAGGGGGCGGGCTCCTACAATGAGCAGTTCTTC.

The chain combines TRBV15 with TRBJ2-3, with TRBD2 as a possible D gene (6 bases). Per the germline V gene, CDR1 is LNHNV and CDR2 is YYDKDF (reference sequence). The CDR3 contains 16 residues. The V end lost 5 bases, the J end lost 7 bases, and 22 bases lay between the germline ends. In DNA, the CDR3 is TGTGCCACCAGCGGGGCAGCGGGTACAATGGTAAATACGCAGTATTTT. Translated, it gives CATSGAAGTMVNTQYF. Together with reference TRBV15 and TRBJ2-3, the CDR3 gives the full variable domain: DAMVIQNPRYQVTQFGKPVTLSCSQTLNHNVMYWYQQKSSQAPKLLFHYYDKDFNNEADTPDNFQSRRPNTSFCFLDIRSPGLGDTAMYLCATSGAAGTMVNTQYFGPGTRLTVL.

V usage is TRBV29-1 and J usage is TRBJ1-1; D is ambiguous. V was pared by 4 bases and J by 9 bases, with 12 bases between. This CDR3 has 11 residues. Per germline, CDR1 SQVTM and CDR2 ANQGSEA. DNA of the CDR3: TGCAGCGTTGGTATTGGTCCTCAAGCTTTCTTT. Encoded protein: CSVGIGPQAFF.

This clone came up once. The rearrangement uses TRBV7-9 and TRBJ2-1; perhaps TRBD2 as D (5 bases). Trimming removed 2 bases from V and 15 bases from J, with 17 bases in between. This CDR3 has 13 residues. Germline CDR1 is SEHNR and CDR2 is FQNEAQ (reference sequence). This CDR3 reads CASSLSEGREMFF. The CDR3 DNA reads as TGTGCCAGCAGCTTAAGTGAGGGTAGGGAGATGTTCTTC. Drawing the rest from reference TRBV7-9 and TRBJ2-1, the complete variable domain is DTGVSQNPRHKITKRGQNVTFRCDPISEHNRLYWYRQTLGQGPEFLTYFQNEAQLEKSRLLSDRFSAERPKGSFSTLEIQRTEQGDSAMYLCASSLSEGREMFFGPGTRLTVL.

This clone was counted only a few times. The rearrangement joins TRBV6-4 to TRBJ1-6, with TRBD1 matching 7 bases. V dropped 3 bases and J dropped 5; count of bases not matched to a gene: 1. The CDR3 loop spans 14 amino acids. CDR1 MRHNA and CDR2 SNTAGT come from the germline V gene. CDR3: CASSEGTDNSPLHF. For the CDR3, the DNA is TGTGCCAGCAGTGAGGGGACAGATAATTCACCCCTCCACTTT.

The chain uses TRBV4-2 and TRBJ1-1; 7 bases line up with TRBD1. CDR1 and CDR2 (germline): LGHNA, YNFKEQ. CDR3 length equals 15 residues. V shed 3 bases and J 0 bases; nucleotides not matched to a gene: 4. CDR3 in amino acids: CASSQLDRLNTEAFF. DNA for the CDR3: TGTGCCAGCAGCCAGTTGGACAGGCTGAACACTGAAGCTTTCTTT.

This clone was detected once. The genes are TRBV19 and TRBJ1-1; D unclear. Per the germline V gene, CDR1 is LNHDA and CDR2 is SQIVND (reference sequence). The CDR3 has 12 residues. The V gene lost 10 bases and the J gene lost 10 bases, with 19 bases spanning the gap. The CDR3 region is CATVWSLGGAFF. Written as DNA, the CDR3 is TGTGCCACTGTTTGGTCCCTAGGTGGAGCTTTCTTT.

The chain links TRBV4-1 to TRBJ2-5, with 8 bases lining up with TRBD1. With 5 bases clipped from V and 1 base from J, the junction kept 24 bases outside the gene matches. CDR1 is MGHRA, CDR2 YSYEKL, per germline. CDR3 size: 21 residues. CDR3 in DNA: TGCGCCAGCAGCGGGCGGAGCCAGGGGGCTATTAAACCGGTTCCCCAAGAGACCCAGTACTTC. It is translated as CASSGRSQGAIKPVPQETQYF.